The clone carrying this T cell receptor beta chain came up many times. The antigen is not known. Each CDR3 protein is one row after TCRdb ran MiXCR on the reads. The top ten hold more than 12% of the sample, which has around 270,000 distinct CDR3 sequences, roughly 10% seen once. These data come from a study of T cell repertoires in cytomegalovirus infection. Study-wide findings and caveats: In two of eight donors, the top clonotype was HLA-C-restricted CMV-specific. Totalled public TCR beta family frequency picked out people who carried CMV plus the relevant HLA.

Sequencing used PBMCs. The origin of this receptor is a human donor in good health (CMV status not recorded). Some clones in this sample may be carry-over from other donors' samples.

In nucleotides, the CDR3 is TGCGCCAGCAGCTTGGCCGCCGGGGAGCTGTTTTTT. Amino acids: CASSLAAGELFF. The gene calls are TRBV5-1 and TRBJ2-2; D is uncertain. Germline CDR1 and CDR2: SGHRS and YFSETQ. Trimming pared 0 bases from V and 6 bases from J, leaving 3 bases between. The CDR3 length is 12 residues.